The 9 T cell receptor beta chains below all came from one sample that was sequenced in a study of cytomegalovirus exposure and HLA in healthy donors (dated by TCRdb to 2016 to 2017). Libraries were made using the immunoSEQ multiplex PCR assay. TCRdb holds this immuneACCESS table with in-frame rearrangements only. Some clones are missing; in checked studies, unresolved V genes explain under half, and the rest has no known cause. Recorded for this sample are 70,000 to 90,000 clones; around 81% of them occurred a single time. The biggest ten clones account for around 3% of the sample. What was sequenced was PBMCs. The source is a man aged 30 to 45 in good health and CMV-seronegative.

The CDR3 bases are TGTGCCAGCTCCTCAGGACAGGCAACTAACTATGGCTACACCTTC. Translated: CASSSGQATNYGYTF. The chain combines TRBV18 with TRBJ1-2, with 7 bases lining up with TRBD1. V trimming: 6 bases; J trimming: 0 bases; junction bases outside the gene matches: 7. The CDR3 has 15 residues. CDR1 is KGHSH and CDR2 is LQKENI in the germline V gene.

The rearrangement links TRBV7-8 to TRBJ2-5, with a tentative D call TRBD2 (6 bases). This CDR3 has 14 amino acids. With 1 base removed from V and 4 bases from J, the gap between germline ends came to 10 bases. Germline V lookup: CDR1 SGHVS, CDR2 FQNEAQ. The CDR3 spells CASSLDISGETQYF. CDR3 in DNA: TGTGCCAGCAGCTTAGATATTAGCGGAGAGACCCAGTACTTC. The whole variable domain, filled in from reference TRBV7-8 and TRBJ2-5, reads GAGVSQSPRYKVAKRGQDVALRCDPISGHVSLFWYQQALGQGPEFLTYFQNEAQLDKSGLPSDRFFAERPEGSVSTLKIQRTQQEDSAVYLCASSLDISGETQYFGPGTRLLVL.

This sequence joins TRBV27 and TRBJ2-3; no firm D call. Germline values: CDR1 MNHEY, CDR2 SMNVEV (reference sequence). This CDR3 is built from 11 residues. V was clipped by 8 bases and J by 6 bases, with 9 bases between them. CDR3 sequence: CASPNGDTQYF. The DNA of the CDR3 is TGTGCCAGCCCAAACGGGGATACGCAGTATTTT.

The CDR3 DNA follows: TGTGCCAGCGGCTACAGGAGACGCAATCAGCCCCAGCATTTT. Its translation is CASGYRRRNQPQHF. The chain employs TRBV9 and TRBJ1-5, with D possibly being TRBD1 (5 bases). This CDR3 has 14 residues. V gave up 7 bases and J gave up 2 bases, with 13 bases separating them. The V gene's germline CDR1 is SGDLS and CDR2 YYNGEE.

As regards this clone: Other DNA sequences in the same sample also yield this CDR3. The rearrangement uses TRBV7-2 and TRBJ1-5, with 7 bases matching TRBD1. The germline V gene has CDR1 SGHTA and CDR2 FQGNSA. Germline trimming cut 0 bases from V and 4 bases from J; bases unmatched to any gene: 3. The CDR3 sequence is 15 residues long. CDR3 sequence (DNA): TGTGCCAGCAGCTTAGCGGGACAGCTTAATCAGCCCCAGCATTTT. As protein: CASSLAGQLNQPQHF.

This clone was recorded only once. The chain joins TRBV27 to TRBJ2-1, with 15 nucleotides matching TRBD2. CDR3 length: 16 amino acids. Germline lookup yields CDR1 MNHEY and CDR2 SMNVEV (reference sequence). V dropped 6 bases and J dropped 3; count of bases not matched to a gene: 3. The CDR3 sequence: CASRWTSGRVYNEQFF. The CDR3 coding sequence is TGTGCCAGCAGGTGGACTAGCGGGAGGGTCTACAATGAGCAGTTCTTC.

V gene TRBV19 combines with J gene TRBJ2-5; 9 bases agree with TRBD1. V lost 3 bases and J lost 5; bases outside the gene matches: 13. In germline, CDR1 is LNHDA, CDR2 SQIVND (reference sequence). The CDR3 covers 17 residues. The CDR3 bases are TGTGCCAGTAGTATTCCAATCACAGGGGGCGGGCAGGAGACCCAGTACTTC. Its translation is CASSIPITGGGQETQYF.

Written as DNA, the CDR3 is TGTGCCAGCAGTCCAGCGGGACACCGAAACACCATATATTTT. Its protein product is CASSPAGHRNTIYF. The rearrangement links TRBV28 to TRBJ1-3; perhaps TRBD1 as D (6 bases). This CDR3 spans 14 amino acids. The germline gives CDR1 MDHEN, CDR2 SYDVKM. Trimming stripped 5 bases from V and 5 bases from J, with 13 bases between. Variable domain in full (rest from reference TRBV28 and TRBJ1-3): DVKVTQSSRYLVKRTGEKVFLECVQDMDHENMFWYRQDPGLGLRLIYFSYDVKMKEKGDIPEGYSVSREKKERFSLILESASTNQTSMYLCASSPAGHRNTIYFGEGSWLTVV.

This chain joins TRBV5-5 and TRBJ1-3; no clear D. This CDR3 contains 16 residues. Germline-derived CDR1 and CDR2 are SGHKS and YYEKEE (reference sequence). The V end was cut by 2 bases, the J end by 10 bases, with 22 bases between. CDR3 nucleotide sequence: TGTGCCAGCAGCTTAGAAGTAGCCTTCGGTTTTACGACCATATATTTT. As protein: CASSLEVAFGFTTIYF.